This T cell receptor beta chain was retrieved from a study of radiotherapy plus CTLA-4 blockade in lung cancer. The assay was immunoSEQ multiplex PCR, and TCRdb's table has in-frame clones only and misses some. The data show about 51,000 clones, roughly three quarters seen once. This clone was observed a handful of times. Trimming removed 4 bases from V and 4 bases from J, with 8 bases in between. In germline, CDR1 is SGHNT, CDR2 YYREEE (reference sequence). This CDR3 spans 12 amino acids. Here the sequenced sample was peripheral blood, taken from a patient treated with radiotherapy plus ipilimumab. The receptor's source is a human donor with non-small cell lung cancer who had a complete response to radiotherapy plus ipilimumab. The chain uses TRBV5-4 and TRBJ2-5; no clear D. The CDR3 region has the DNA TGTGCCAGCAGCATTGACACAGAGACCCAGTACTTC. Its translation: CASSIDTETQYF.